These 15 T cell receptor beta chains share one sample of origin, sequenced in a study of T cell changes during pregnancy in multiple sclerosis. The method was immunoSEQ multiplex PCR; TCRdb's version includes in-frame clones alone and lacks a portion of them. The sample holds about 39,000 clones; 80% to 95% are singletons and the top ten take 0.3% to 0.4%. The source was CD4+ T cells from peripheral blood mononuclear cells, collected in the third trimester of pregnancy. These receptors were collected from a female donor in good health, enrolled as a control in a pregnancy study.

The chain joins TRBV6-5 to TRBJ2-7, with TRBD1 matching over 12 bases. CDR1 MNHEY and CDR2 SVGAGI come from the germline V gene. CDR3 length: 13 residues. The V segment lost 8 bases and the J segment 6 bases; nucleotides outside the gene matches: 5. The CDR3 region is CASSGQGAFEQYF. CDR3 sequence (DNA): TGTGCCAGCTCGGGACAGGGGGCATTCGAGCAGTACTTC.

This clone was seen just once. Other DNA sequences in the sample encode the same CDR3. V gene TRBV19 combines with J gene TRBJ1-1, with D hard to call. The V gene lost 0 bases and the J gene lost 0 bases, with 8 bases spanning the gap. CDR3 size: 15 residues. Germline-derived CDR1 and CDR2 are LNHDA and SQIVND (reference sequence). Written as DNA, the CDR3 is TGTGCCAGTAGTATAGACGGAGGAATGAACACTGAAGCTTTCTTT. Its translation: CASSIDGGMNTEAFF.

This chain joins TRBV5-1 and TRBJ2-6; 7 bases map to TRBD1. V shed 4 bases, J shed 1 base, and the junction held 5 bases outside the gene matches. The CDR3 spans 16 residues. Germline V gene lookup returns CDR1 SGHRS and CDR2 YFSETQ. CDR3 sequence reads: CASSPGQQSGANVLTF. DNA of the CDR3: TGCGCCAGCAGCCCGGGACAGCAATCTGGGGCCAACGTCCTGACTTTC.

The chain uses TRBV25-1 and TRBJ1-2, with a possible D match to TRBD1 (5 bases). V dropped 8 bases and J dropped 0 bases, with 10 bases sitting between them. Looked up from germline, CDR1 is MGHDK and CDR2 is SYGVNS. The CDR3 has 13 residues. The CDR3 DNA reads TGTGCCAGCTTGGCAGGGCCTAACTATGGCTACACCTTC. Translated, it gives CASLAGPNYGYTF.

The chain joins TRBV5-1 to TRBJ2-5, with D perhaps TRBD1 (5 bases). The CDR3 runs 12 residues. CDR1 is SGHRS and CDR2 is YFSETQ in the germline V gene. Trimming stripped 7 bases from V and 1 base from J, with 8 bases between. CDR3 protein: CASRQTQETQYF. The CDR3 DNA is TGCGCCAGCCGACAGACCCAAGAGACCCAGTACTTC.

A single count supports this clone. This chain joins TRBV10-2 and TRBJ1-1; D gene unclear. The CDR3 is made up of 12 amino acids. V was clipped by 9 bases and J by 1 base, with 9 bases between them. The V gene's germline CDR1 is WSHSY and CDR2 SAAADI. CDR3 bases: TGCGCCAGTTCCTATGGGAACACTGAAGCTTTCTTT. It codes for CASSYGNTEAFF.

This rearrangement joins TRBV6-1 to TRBJ2-1, with TRBD1 as a possible D gene (6 bases). V was cut by 3 bases and J by 8 bases, with 8 bases left in between. Per germline, CDR1 MNHNS and CDR2 SASEGT. CDR3 length: 12 amino acids. The CDR3 reads CASSDRGDEQFF. CDR3 nucleotides: TGTGCCAGCAGTGACAGGGGCGATGAGCAGTTCTTC.

The chain combines TRBV27 with TRBJ2-7, with 9 bases identical to TRBD1. The germline V gene has CDR1 MNHEY and CDR2 SMNVEV (reference sequence). The V segment lost 10 bases and the J segment 11 bases; nucleotides outside the gene matches: 18. The CDR3 extends over 14 amino acids. This CDR3 reads CATRAGQGQRVEYF. The DNA for the CDR3 is TGTGCCACCAGGGCGGGACAGGGCCAGAGAGTGGAGTACTTC.

The V gene is TRBV11-2, the J gene TRBJ1-2; D might be TRBD1 (5 bases). Deletions cut 1 base from V and 4 bases from J, with 13 bases between. Germline assignment: CDR1 SGHAT and CDR2 FQNNGV. The length of the CDR3 is 15 residues. CDR3 DNA: TGTGCCAGCAGCTTAGCCGGGGGGGGAGGCTATGGCTACACCTTC. Translated: CASSLAGGGGYGYTF.

The V call is TRBV11-2, the J call TRBJ2-7; 10 nucleotides agree with TRBD2. From germline, CDR1 is SGHAT and CDR2 FQNNGV. The CDR3 extends over 16 amino acids. Trimming cost V 5 bases and J 3 bases; bases outside gene matches: 10. The CDR3 sequence: CASSRSGGANFYEQYF. DNA for the CDR3: TGTGCCAGCAGCCGGAGCGGGGGGGCCAACTTCTACGAGCAGTACTTC.

DNA for the CDR3: TGTGCCAGCAGCTTGGCGGCCCGCGGGGATACGCAGTATTTT. This translates into CASSLAARGDTQYF. The gene calls are TRBV5-4 and TRBJ2-3; possibly TRBD2 for D (5 bases). The CDR3 is 14 residues long. CDR1 is SGHNT and CDR2 is YYREEE in the germline V gene (reference sequence). Trimming left V 0 bases short and J 6 bases short, with 11 bases between. Filled out from reference TRBV5-4 and TRBJ2-3, the complete variable domain reads ETGVTQSPTHLIKTRGQQVTLRCSSQSGHNTVSWYQQALGQGPQFIFQYYREEENGRGNFPPRFSGLQFPNYSSELNVNALELDDSALYLCASSLAARGDTQYFGPGTRLTVL.

This chain joins TRBV9 and TRBJ1-1, with 11 positions matching TRBD1. Germline values: CDR1 SGDLS, CDR2 YYNGEE. The junction had 2 bases not matched to a gene; V was cut back by 0 bases and J by 1 base. The CDR3 extends over 16 amino acids. This CDR3 reads CASSVAGTGGNTEAFF. The CDR3 DNA follows: TGTGCCAGCAGCGTAGCGGGGACAGGGGGGAACACTGAAGCTTTCTTT.

The V call is TRBV6-6, the J call TRBJ2-7; TRBD1 might be the D (5 bases). Germline CDR1 and CDR2: MNHNY and SVGAGI (reference sequence). The CDR3 runs to 16 residues. V lost 6 bases, J lost 2 bases, and 20 bases lay in between. CDR3 nucleotides: TGTGCCAGCAGCAGGGTCAGTGGGGTTGGGGCCTACGAGCAGTACTTC. It yields the protein CASSRVSGVGAYEQYF.

The chain combines TRBV10-2 with TRBJ2-5; TRBD2 matches 15 bases. The CDR3 covers 14 residues. V was clipped by 6 bases and J by 5 bases; unmatched bases: 1. Germline values: CDR1 WSHSY, CDR2 SAAADI. The CDR3 protein is CASSGLAGGETQYF. CDR3 DNA sequence: TGCGCCAGCAGCGGACTAGCGGGAGGGGAGACCCAGTACTTC.

The chain recombines TRBV28 with TRBJ2-1; 9 positions agree with TRBD2. With 9 bases clipped from V and 10 bases from J, the junction kept 16 bases outside the gene matches. Germline V CDR1 and CDR2: MDHEN, SYDVKM. The CDR3 runs to 15 residues. This CDR3 reads CASQPAGTSWREQFF. The DNA for the CDR3 is TGTGCCAGTCAACCCGCCGGGACTAGCTGGCGCGAGCAGTTCTTC.